This is a list of T cell receptor beta chains from one sample in a study of T cell responses to AZD1222 COVID-19 vaccine. The assay was immunoSEQ multiplex PCR, and TCRdb's table has in-frame clones only and misses some. The sample contains 110,000 or so clones, around nine tenths of which appear only once. Material: peripheral blood, obtained 28 days after the second AZD1222 dose. These receptors all come from an adult who received the AZD1222 COVID-19 vaccine. CDR3s include the opening cysteine and the closing phenylalanine or tryptophan. D genes are given only for firm matches. Some rows mark clone size as missing; the rest say once, few, many or name a class of expanded clone.

>TRBD2|-|TRBJ2-1|TRBV18
TGTGCCAGCTCACCACCGACTAGCGGGGGGCTACCTCAAGGCAATGAGCAGTTCTTC
CASSPPTSGGLPQGNEQFF
>TRBD2|-|TRBJ2-1|TRBV29-1
TGCAGCGTGGCCGGACTAGCGGGGAAAGAATACAATGAGCAGTTCTTC
CSVAGLAGKEYNEQFF
>-|-|TRBJ2-2|TRBV2
TGTGCCAGCAGTGTGGGACCGACCGGGGAGCTGTTTTTT
CASSVGPTGELFF
>-|-|TRBJ2-7|TRBV5-5
TGTGCCAGCAGCTTGGGCAGAGCCTACGAGCAGTACTTC
CASSLGRAYEQYF
>-|-|TRBJ2-2|TRBV4-3
TGCGCCAGCAGCCTCATTGGGTTGGGCACCGGGGAGCTGTTTTTT
CASSLIGLGTGELFF
>TRBD1|once|TRBJ1-3|TRBV6-1
TGTGCCAGCAGTGCAGGGACAGCCTACTCTACTGGAAACACCATATATTTT
CASSAGTAYSTGNTIYF
>-|-|TRBJ2-3|TRBV2
TGTGCCAGCAGTGACGTTGGACAAGGAACGCAGTATTTT
CASSDVGQGTQYF
>-|-|TRBJ1-6|TRBV18
TGTGCCAGCTCACCACCGTCTCATGAGTCCGGGGGAAATTCACCCCTCCACTTT
CASSPPSHESGGNSPLHF
>TRBD1|-|TRBJ2-3|TRBV11-3
TGTGCCAGCAGTAAACGGGACAGGGGAACCACAGATACGCAGTATTTT
CASSKRDRGTTDTQYF
>TRBD1|-|TRBJ2-7|TRBV11-3
TGTGCCAGCAGCTTCGACAGGGTTGTCTACGAGCAGTACTTC
CASSFDRVVYEQYF
>-|-|TRBJ2-1|TRBV12-3/TRBV12-4
TGTGCCAGCAGTGGCCGGGAACTAGAGCAGTTCTTC
CASSGRELEQFF
>-|-|TRBJ1-1|TRBV9
TGTGCCAGCAGCGCTGCCCTTTGGACTGAAGCTTTCTTT
CASSAALWTEAFF